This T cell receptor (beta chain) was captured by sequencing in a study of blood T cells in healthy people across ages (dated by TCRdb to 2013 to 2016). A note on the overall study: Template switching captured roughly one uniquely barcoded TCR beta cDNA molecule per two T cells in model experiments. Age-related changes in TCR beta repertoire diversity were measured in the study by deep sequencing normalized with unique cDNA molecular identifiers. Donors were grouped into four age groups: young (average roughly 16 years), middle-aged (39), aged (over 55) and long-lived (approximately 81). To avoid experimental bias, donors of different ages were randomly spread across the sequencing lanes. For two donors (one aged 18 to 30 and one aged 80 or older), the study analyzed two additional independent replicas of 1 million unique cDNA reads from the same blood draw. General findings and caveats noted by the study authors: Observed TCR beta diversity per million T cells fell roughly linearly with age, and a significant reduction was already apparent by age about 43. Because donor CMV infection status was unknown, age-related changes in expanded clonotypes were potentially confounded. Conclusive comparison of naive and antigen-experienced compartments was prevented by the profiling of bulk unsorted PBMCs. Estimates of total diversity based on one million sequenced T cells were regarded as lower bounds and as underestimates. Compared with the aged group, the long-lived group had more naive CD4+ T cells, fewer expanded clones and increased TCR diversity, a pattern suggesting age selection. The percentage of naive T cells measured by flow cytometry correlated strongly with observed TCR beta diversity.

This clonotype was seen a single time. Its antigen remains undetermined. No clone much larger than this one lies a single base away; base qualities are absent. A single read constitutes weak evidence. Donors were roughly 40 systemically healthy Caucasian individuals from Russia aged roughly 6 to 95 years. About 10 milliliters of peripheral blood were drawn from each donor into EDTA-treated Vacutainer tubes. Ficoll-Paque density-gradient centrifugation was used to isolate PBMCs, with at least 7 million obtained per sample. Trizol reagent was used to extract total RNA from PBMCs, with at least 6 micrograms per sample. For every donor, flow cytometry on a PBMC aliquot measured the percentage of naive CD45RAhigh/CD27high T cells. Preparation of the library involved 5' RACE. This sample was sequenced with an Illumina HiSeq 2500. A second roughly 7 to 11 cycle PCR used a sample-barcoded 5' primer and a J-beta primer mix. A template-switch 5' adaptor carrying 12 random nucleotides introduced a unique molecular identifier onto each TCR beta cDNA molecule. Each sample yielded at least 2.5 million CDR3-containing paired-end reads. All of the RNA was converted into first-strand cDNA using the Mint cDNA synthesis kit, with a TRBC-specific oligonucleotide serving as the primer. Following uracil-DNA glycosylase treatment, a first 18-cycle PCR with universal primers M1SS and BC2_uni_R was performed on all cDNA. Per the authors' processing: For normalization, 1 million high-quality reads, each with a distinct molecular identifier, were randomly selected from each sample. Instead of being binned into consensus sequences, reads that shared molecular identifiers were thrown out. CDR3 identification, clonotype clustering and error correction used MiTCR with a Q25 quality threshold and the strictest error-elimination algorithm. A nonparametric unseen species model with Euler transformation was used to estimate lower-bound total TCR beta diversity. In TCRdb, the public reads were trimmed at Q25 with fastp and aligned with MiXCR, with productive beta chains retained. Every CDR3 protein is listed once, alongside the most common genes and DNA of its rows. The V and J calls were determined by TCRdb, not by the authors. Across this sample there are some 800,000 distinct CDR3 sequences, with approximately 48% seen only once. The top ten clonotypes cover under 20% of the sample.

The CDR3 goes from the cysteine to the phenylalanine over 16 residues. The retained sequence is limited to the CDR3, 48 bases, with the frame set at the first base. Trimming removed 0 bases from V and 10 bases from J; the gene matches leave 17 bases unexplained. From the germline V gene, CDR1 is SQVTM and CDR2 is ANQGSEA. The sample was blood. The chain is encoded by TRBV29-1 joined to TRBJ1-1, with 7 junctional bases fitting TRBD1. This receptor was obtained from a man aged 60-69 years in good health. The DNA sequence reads TGCAGCGTTGAAGATCAGCTCGGGACAGCCTCTCTGGGAGCTTTCTTT. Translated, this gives CSVEDQLGTASLGAFF.